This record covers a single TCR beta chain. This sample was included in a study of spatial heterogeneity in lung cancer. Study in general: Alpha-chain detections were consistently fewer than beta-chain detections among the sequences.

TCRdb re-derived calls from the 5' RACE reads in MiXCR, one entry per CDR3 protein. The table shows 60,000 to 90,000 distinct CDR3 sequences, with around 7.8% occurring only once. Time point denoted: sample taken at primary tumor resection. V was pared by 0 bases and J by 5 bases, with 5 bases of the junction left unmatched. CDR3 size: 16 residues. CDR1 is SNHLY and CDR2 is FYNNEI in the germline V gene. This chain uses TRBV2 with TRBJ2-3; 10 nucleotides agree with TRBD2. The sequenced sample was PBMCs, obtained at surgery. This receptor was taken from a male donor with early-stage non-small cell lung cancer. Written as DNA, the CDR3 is TGTGCCAGCAGTGAAGCTGAACTAGCGGGACTAGATACGCAGTATTTT. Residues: CASSEAELAGLDTQYF.